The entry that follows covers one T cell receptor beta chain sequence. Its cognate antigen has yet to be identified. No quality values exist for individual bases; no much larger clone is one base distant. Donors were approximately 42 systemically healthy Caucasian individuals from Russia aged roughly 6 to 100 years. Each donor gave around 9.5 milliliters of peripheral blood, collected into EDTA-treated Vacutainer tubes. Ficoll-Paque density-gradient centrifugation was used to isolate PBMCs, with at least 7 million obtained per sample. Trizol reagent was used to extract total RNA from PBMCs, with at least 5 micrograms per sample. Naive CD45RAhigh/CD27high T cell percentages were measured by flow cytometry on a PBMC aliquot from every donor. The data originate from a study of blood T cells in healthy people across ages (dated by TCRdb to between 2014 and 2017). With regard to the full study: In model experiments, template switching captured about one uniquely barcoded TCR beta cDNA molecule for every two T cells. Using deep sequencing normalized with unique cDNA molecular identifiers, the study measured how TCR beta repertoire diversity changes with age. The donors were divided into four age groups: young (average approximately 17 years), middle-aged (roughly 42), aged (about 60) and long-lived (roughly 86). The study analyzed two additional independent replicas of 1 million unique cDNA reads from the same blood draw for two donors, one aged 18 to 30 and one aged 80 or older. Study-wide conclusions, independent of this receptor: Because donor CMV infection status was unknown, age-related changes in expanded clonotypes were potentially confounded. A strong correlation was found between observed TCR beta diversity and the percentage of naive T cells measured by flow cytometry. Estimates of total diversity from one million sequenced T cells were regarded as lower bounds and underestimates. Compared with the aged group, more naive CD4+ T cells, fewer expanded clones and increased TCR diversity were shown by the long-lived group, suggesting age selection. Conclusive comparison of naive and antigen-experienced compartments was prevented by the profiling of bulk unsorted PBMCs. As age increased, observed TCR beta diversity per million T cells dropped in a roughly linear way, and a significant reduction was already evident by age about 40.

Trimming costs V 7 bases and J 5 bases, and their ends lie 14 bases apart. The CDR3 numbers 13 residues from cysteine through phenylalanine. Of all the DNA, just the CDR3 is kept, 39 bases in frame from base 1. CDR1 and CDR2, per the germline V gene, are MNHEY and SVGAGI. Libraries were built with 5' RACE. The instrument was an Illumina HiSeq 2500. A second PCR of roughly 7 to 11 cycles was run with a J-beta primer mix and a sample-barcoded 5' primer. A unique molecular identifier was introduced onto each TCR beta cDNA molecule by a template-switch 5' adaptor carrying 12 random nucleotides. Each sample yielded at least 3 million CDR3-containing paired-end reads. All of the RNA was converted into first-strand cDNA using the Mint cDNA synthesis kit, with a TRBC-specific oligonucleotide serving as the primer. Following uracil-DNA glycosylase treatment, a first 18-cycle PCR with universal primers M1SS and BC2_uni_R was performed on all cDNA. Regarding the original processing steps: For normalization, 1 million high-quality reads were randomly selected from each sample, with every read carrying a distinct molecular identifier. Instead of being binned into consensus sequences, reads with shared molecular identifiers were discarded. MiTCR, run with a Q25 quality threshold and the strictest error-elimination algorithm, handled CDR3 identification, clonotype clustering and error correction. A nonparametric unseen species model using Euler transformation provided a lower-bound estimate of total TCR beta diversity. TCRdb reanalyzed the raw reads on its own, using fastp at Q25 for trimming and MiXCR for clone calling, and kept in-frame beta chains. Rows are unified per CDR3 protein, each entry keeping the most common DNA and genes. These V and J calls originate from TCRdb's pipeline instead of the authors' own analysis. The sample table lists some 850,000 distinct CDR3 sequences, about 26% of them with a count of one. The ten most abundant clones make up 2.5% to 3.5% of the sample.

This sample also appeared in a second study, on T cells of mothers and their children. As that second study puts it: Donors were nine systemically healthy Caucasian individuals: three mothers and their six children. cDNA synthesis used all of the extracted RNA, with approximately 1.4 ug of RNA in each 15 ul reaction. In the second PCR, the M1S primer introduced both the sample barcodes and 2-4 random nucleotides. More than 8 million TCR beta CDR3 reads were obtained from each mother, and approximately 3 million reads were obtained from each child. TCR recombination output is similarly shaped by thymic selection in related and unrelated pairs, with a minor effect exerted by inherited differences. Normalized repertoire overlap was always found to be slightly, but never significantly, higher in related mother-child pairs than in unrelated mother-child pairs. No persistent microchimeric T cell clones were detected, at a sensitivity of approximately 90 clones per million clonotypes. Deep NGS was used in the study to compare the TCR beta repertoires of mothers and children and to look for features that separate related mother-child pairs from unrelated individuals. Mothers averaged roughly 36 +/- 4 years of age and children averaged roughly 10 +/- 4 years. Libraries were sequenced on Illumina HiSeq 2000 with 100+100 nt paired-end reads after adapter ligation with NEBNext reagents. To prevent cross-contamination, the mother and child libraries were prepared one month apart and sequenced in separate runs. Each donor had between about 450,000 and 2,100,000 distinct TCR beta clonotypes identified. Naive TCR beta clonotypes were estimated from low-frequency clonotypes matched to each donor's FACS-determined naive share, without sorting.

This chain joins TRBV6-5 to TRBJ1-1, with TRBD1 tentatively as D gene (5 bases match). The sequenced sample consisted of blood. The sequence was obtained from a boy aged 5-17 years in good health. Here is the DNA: TGTGCCAGCAACTACCAGGGTAGTACTGAAGCTTTCTTT. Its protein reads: CASNYQGSTEAFF.